A selection of T cell receptor beta chains follows, all from one sample in a study of cytomegalovirus exposure and HLA in healthy donors. Generated by immunoSEQ multiplex PCR, the TCRdb table keeps only in-frame clones and is missing some. The table lists about 190,000 clones, over 65% of them singletons, with about 1.7% in the top ten. Sequencing input: PBMCs. These receptors came from a woman aged 30 to 39 in good health and CMV-seronegative. CDR3s include the opening cysteine and the closing phenylalanine or tryptophan. Fields, in order: J gene, clone size, D gene, V gene, CDR3 DNA, CDR3 protein. A D gene is named only where the DNA matches it firmly. The size of a clone is reported for some rows only, either as once, few or many, or as a class for expanded clones.

j_gene: TRBJ1-2; abundance: .; d_gene: .; v_gene: TRBV7-8; CDR3nt: TGTGCCAGCAGCAAGCAAACAGGGATCGGTGGCTACACCTTC; CDR3aa: CASSKQTGIGGYTF
j_gene: TRBJ2-3; abundance: once; d_gene: TRBD1; v_gene: TRBV9; CDR3nt: TGTGCCAGCAGCGTAGGGGGACAGGGGGCCGATACGCAGTATTTT; CDR3aa: CASSVGGQGADTQYF
j_gene: TRBJ2-5; abundance: .; d_gene: TRBD1; v_gene: TRBV5-4; CDR3nt: TGTGCCAGCACCAGGGACAGGGGGCCCGAGGAGACCCAGTACTTC; CDR3aa: CASTRDRGPEETQYF
j_gene: TRBJ1-2; abundance: .; d_gene: .; v_gene: TRBV6-5; CDR3nt: TGTGCCAGCAGCGGGGGGCGGAACTATGGCTACACCTTC; CDR3aa: CASSGGRNYGYTF
j_gene: TRBJ2-5; abundance: .; d_gene: TRBD1; v_gene: TRBV27; CDR3nt: TGTGCCAGCAGTTTATTAGGGACAGGGGATAGGATCCAAGAGACCCAGTACTTC; CDR3aa: CASSLLGTGDRIQETQYF
j_gene: TRBJ2-3; abundance: once; d_gene: TRBD2; v_gene: TRBV14; CDR3nt: TGTGCCAGCAGCCAAGGGACTAGCAGCGCAGATACGCAGTATTTT; CDR3aa: CASSQGTSSADTQYF
j_gene: TRBJ2-1; abundance: .; d_gene: TRBD2; v_gene: TRBV2; CDR3nt: TGTGCCACCGGGACTAGCGGGAGGGGCAATGAGCAGTTCTTC; CDR3aa: CATGTSGRGNEQFF
j_gene: TRBJ2-1; abundance: .; d_gene: .; v_gene: TRBV13; CDR3nt: TGTGCCAGCAGCCCCAGTTTCACTAGCTGGGAATACAATGAGCAGTTCTTC; CDR3aa: CASSPSFTSWEYNEQFF
j_gene: TRBJ2-1; abundance: few; d_gene: TRBD1; v_gene: TRBV6-6; CDR3nt: TGTGCCAGCAGTTTTAAACGGGACAGTAACAATGAGCAGTTCTTC; CDR3aa: CASSFKRDSNNEQFF
j_gene: TRBJ2-3; abundance: few; d_gene: .; v_gene: TRBV9; CDR3nt: TGTGCCAGCAGCACCACGGACAAGGGGCGGGATACGCAGTATTTT; CDR3aa: CASSTTDKGRDTQYF
j_gene: TRBJ1-6; abundance: few; d_gene: .; v_gene: TRBV27; CDR3nt: TGTGCCAGCAGTTACCAGGGCAATTCACCCCTCCACTTT; CDR3aa: CASSYQGNSPLHF
j_gene: TRBJ1-2; abundance: .; d_gene: TRBD1; v_gene: TRBV7-8; CDR3nt: TGTGCCAGCAGCTTAGGAGTGGAGACAGGGGCCTCATGGGGTGGCTACACCTTC; CDR3aa: CASSLGVETGASWGGYTF
j_gene: TRBJ1-1; abundance: .; d_gene: TRBD1; v_gene: TRBV6-1; CDR3nt: TGTGCCAGCACCGAAGGGGGCCAGGGCACTGAAGCTTTCTTT; CDR3aa: CASTEGGQGTEAFF
j_gene: TRBJ2-4; abundance: .; d_gene: .; v_gene: TRBV15; CDR3nt: TGTGCCACCAGCAGAGATCTCGCGGGACGCATTCAGTACTTC; CDR3aa: CATSRDLAGRIQYF
j_gene: TRBJ2-1; abundance: once; d_gene: .; v_gene: TRBV4-1; CDR3nt: TGCGCCAGCAGCCAAGGAGGAAATAGGGAGAATGAGCAGTTCTTC; CDR3aa: CASSQGGNRENEQFF
j_gene: TRBJ1-5; abundance: .; d_gene: TRBD1; v_gene: TRBV19; CDR3nt: TGTGCCAGTAGTATGGGACAGGGGGCTTTTCAGCCCCAGCATTTT; CDR3aa: CASSMGQGAFQPQHF
j_gene: TRBJ1-2; abundance: .; d_gene: TRBD1; v_gene: TRBV29-1; CDR3nt: TGCAGCGTTGAGACAGGGAGAGGCTACACCTTC; CDR3aa: CSVETGRGYTF
j_gene: TRBJ2-3; abundance: .; d_gene: TRBD2; v_gene: TRBV28; CDR3nt: TGTGCCAGCAGTTCGCTAGCGGGAGCAGATACGCAGTATTTT; CDR3aa: CASSSLAGADTQYF
j_gene: TRBJ2-1; abundance: .; d_gene: .; v_gene: TRBV5-6; CDR3nt: TGTGCCAGCAGTTTGGCCTTAACTAGGGACAATGAGCAGTTCTTC; CDR3aa: CASSLALTRDNEQFF
j_gene: TRBJ2-1; abundance: .; d_gene: TRBD2; v_gene: TRBV5-1; CDR3nt: TGCGCCAGCAGCTTGGCCTTGGGACTAGCGTCGAATGAGCAGTTCTTC; CDR3aa: CASSLALGLASNEQFF
j_gene: TRBJ1-5; abundance: few; d_gene: .; v_gene: TRBV2; CDR3nt: TGTGCCAGCAGACGACAGTACGGCAATCAGCCCCAGCATTTT; CDR3aa: CASRRQYGNQPQHF
j_gene: TRBJ2-5; abundance: .; d_gene: .; v_gene: TRBV7-9; CDR3nt: TGTGCCAGCAGCTTCCCCCCTAGTCGGCAGGGACAAGAGACCCAGTACTTC; CDR3aa: CASSFPPSRQGQETQYF
j_gene: TRBJ1-2; abundance: .; d_gene: TRBD1; v_gene: TRBV7-9; CDR3nt: TGTGCCAGCAGCTTAGGACAGGGGGACTATGGCTACACCTTC; CDR3aa: CASSLGQGDYGYTF
j_gene: TRBJ1-6; abundance: .; d_gene: TRBD1; v_gene: TRBV29-1; CDR3nt: TGCAGCGTTAAGACGGACAGGGGAAATAATTCACCCCTCCACTTT; CDR3aa: CSVKTDRGNNSPLHF
j_gene: TRBJ2-2; abundance: .; d_gene: TRBD1; v_gene: TRBV5-4; CDR3nt: TGTGCCAGCAATGGCCGGACAGGGCCTTTAGCCGGGGAGCTGTTTTTT; CDR3aa: CASNGRTGPLAGELFF
j_gene: TRBJ2-2; abundance: .; d_gene: .; v_gene: TRBV9; CDR3nt: TGTGCCAGCAGCGTAGGTGGTAGCGGGAACACCGGGGAGCTGTTTTTT; CDR3aa: CASSVGGSGNTGELFF
j_gene: TRBJ2-5; abundance: .; d_gene: TRBD2; v_gene: TRBV7-9; CDR3nt: TGTGCCAGCAGCCCCCACTGGAGGTCTAGCGGGTCCGGGGCCCAGTACTTC; CDR3aa: CASSPHWRSSGSGAQYF
j_gene: TRBJ2-3; abundance: few; d_gene: TRBD2; v_gene: TRBV6-1; CDR3nt: TGTGCCAGCAGTGAACTAGCGGGGGGGCCTAGCACAGATACGCAGTATTTT; CDR3aa: CASSELAGGPSTDTQYF
j_gene: TRBJ2-7; abundance: .; d_gene: .; v_gene: TRBV5-4; CDR3nt: TGTGCCAGCAGGTTCCGCGGAACCTACGAGCAGTACTTC; CDR3aa: CASRFRGTYEQYF
j_gene: TRBJ2-5; abundance: .; d_gene: .; v_gene: TRBV19; CDR3nt: TGTGCCAGTAGTATGGAAGGGCGGAGGTGGGAGACCCAGTACTTC; CDR3aa: CASSMEGRRWETQYF
j_gene: TRBJ2-1; abundance: .; d_gene: .; v_gene: TRBV5-6; CDR3nt: TGTGCCAGCAGCCCCTGGGGGGGCCCTTACAATGAGCAGTTCTTC; CDR3aa: CASSPWGGPYNEQFF
j_gene: TRBJ1-2; abundance: .; d_gene: TRBD1; v_gene: TRBV9; CDR3nt: TGTGCCAGCACCGCGGGACAGGGGGCCCTCATCTATGGCTACACCTTC; CDR3aa: CASTAGQGALIYGYTF
j_gene: TRBJ2-5; abundance: once; d_gene: TRBD2; v_gene: TRBV30; CDR3nt: TGTGCCTGGCTGGGTGTAGCGGGAGGATTTTGGGAGACCCAGTACTTC; CDR3aa: CAWLGVAGGFWETQYF
j_gene: TRBJ1-2; abundance: .; d_gene: TRBD1; v_gene: TRBV4-2; CDR3nt: TGTGCCAGCAGCCAAAGGGCCACCGGGACAGGGATCTATGGCTACACCTTC; CDR3aa: CASSQRATGTGIYGYTF
j_gene: TRBJ1-1; abundance: .; d_gene: .; v_gene: TRBV19; CDR3nt: TGTGGCTCACGGGTGCAAATGAACACTGAAGCTTTCTTT; CDR3aa: CGSRVQMNTEAFF
j_gene: TRBJ2-7; abundance: few; d_gene: TRBD2; v_gene: TRBV10-3; CDR3nt: TGTGCCATCAGTGAGTCCCTAGCGGGGGGAGAGTACTTC; CDR3aa: CAISESLAGGEYF
j_gene: TRBJ1-2; abundance: .; d_gene: TRBD1; v_gene: TRBV5-1; CDR3nt: TGCGCCAGCAGCGGTACGGACAGGCGAGCTAACTATGGCTACACCTTC; CDR3aa: CASSGTDRRANYGYTF
j_gene: TRBJ2-7; abundance: .; d_gene: TRBD2; v_gene: TRBV5-4; CDR3nt: TGTGCCAGCAGTCCAAAGGGACTAGCGGGGGGGCCTTACGAGCAGTACTTC; CDR3aa: CASSPKGLAGGPYEQYF
j_gene: TRBJ1-2; abundance: .; d_gene: .; v_gene: TRBV5-6; CDR3nt: TGTGCCAGCAGCTTGGTGGGGGCAGGGGGCTACACCTTC; CDR3aa: CASSLVGAGGYTF
j_gene: TRBJ1-6; abundance: .; d_gene: .; v_gene: TRBV19; CDR3nt: TGTGCCAGTACGCTACAGGGAAATTATAATTCACCCCTCCACTTT; CDR3aa: CASTLQGNYNSPLHF
j_gene: TRBJ1-1; abundance: .; d_gene: TRBD1; v_gene: TRBV2; CDR3nt: TGTGCCAGCAAAATGGGACAGGGGAATGTGAACACTGAAGCTTTCTTT; CDR3aa: CASKMGQGNVNTEAFF
j_gene: TRBJ1-1; abundance: once; d_gene: .; v_gene: TRBV7-9; CDR3nt: TGTGCCAGCAGTGACAGATATGAAGCTTTCTTT; CDR3aa: CASSDRYEAFF
j_gene: TRBJ2-7; abundance: .; d_gene: TRBD1; v_gene: TRBV11-3; CDR3nt: TGTGCCAGCAGCACCGGGACAGGGCGTGAGCAGTACTTC; CDR3aa: CASSTGTGREQYF
j_gene: TRBJ1-1; abundance: .; d_gene: .; v_gene: TRBV29-1; CDR3nt: TGCAGCGTTGACGAGGGTCCCATGAACACTGAAGCTTTCTTT; CDR3aa: CSVDEGPMNTEAFF
j_gene: TRBJ2-7; abundance: .; d_gene: .; v_gene: TRBV5-1; CDR3nt: TGCGCCAGCAGCTTGGCCGGGGTTAGCCACGAGCAGTACTTC; CDR3aa: CASSLAGVSHEQYF
j_gene: TRBJ1-5; abundance: .; d_gene: .; v_gene: TRBV9; CDR3nt: TGTGCCAGCAGCGTAGATCCGGGTCAGCCCCAGCATTTT; CDR3aa: CASSVDPGQPQHF
j_gene: TRBJ1-2; abundance: .; d_gene: .; v_gene: TRBV10-3; CDR3nt: TGTGCCATCAGAGGGGTTTGGGGCCTACCTAATACAACTATCACCGGTGGCTACACCTTC; CDR3aa: CAIRGVWGLPNTTITGGYTF
j_gene: TRBJ1-4; abundance: .; d_gene: TRBD1; v_gene: TRBV5-1; CDR3nt: TGCGCCAGCAGCAAGGACAGGGGATCGGATGAAAAACTGTTTTTT; CDR3aa: CASSKDRGSDEKLFF
j_gene: TRBJ1-1; abundance: .; d_gene: .; v_gene: TRBV7-9; CDR3nt: TGTTCCAGCAGCTTTACAACAGACACTGAAGCTTTCTTT; CDR3aa: CSSSFTTDTEAFF
j_gene: TRBJ2-2; abundance: few; d_gene: .; v_gene: TRBV6-1; CDR3nt: TGTGCCAGCACCCGTAGCGGAGACACCGGGGAGCTGTTTTTT; CDR3aa: CASTRSGDTGELFF
j_gene: TRBJ1-1; abundance: few; d_gene: .; v_gene: TRBV7-3; CDR3nt: TGTGCCAGCAGCTTAAACGCAGGGAAAGTAGCTTTCTTT; CDR3aa: CASSLNAGKVAFF
j_gene: TRBJ2-3; abundance: .; d_gene: .; v_gene: TRBV5-1; CDR3nt: TGCGCCAGCACCTCCCTTGGGGGAGGAGATACGCAGTATTTT; CDR3aa: CASTSLGGGDTQYF
j_gene: TRBJ1-5; abundance: .; d_gene: .; v_gene: TRBV21-1; CDR3nt: TGTGCCAGCAGCCCTCACCCTCGGACCGGGGTGGTTGGTTGGCCCCAGCATTTT; CDR3aa: CASSPHPRTGVVGWPQHF